This entry lists 29 T cell receptor beta chains sequenced from one sample in a study of T-cell memory formation after mild COVID-19. TCRdb reanalysed the 5' RACE reads using MiXCR and keeps one entry per CDR3 protein. The table lists 350,000 to 450,000 distinct CDR3 sequences, roughly a quarter of them singletons, with around 8.7% in the top ten. The source material was PBMCs or a T cell subset sorted from them (not recorded which). These receptors originate from an adult woman who had mild COVID-19 (a few samples of this study predate the infection). Cell type and time point are not known.

This clonotype has more than one count but fewer than ten. The chain carries TRBV5-1 and TRBJ2-1, with 8 bases aligning to TRBD1. The germline V gene encodes CDR1 SGHRS and CDR2 YFSETQ. CDR3 length: 14 residues. The ends lost 3 bases at V and 14 bases at J; junction bases unmatched: 13. The CDR3 coding sequence is TGCGCCAGCAGCTCAACCCCCGTCCCAGGGGGCAAGTTCTTC. Amino acid sequence: CASSSTPVPGGKFF.

This chain joins TRBV15 and TRBJ2-7; D gene ambiguous. The V and J ends lost 0 bases and 2 bases respectively, with 11 bases between them. Germline V CDR1 and CDR2: LNHNV, YYDKDF (reference sequence). This CDR3 spans 15 amino acids. CDR3 amino acids: CATSRDKSGTYEQYF. For the CDR3, the DNA is TGTGCCACCAGCAGAGATAAATCAGGCACCTACGAGCAGTACTTC. The full variable domain, its missing parts supplied by reference TRBV15 and TRBJ2-7, is DAMVIQNPRYQVTQFGKPVTLSCSQTLNHNVMYWYQQKSSQAPKLLFHYYDKDFNNEADTPDNFQSRRPNTSFCFLDIRSPGLGDTAMYLCATSRDKSGTYEQYFGPGTRLTVT.

This clonotype was detected a few times. This sequence joins TRBV6-6 and TRBJ2-7; 8 nucleotides agree with TRBD2. The CDR3 runs 14 residues. Germline V lookup: CDR1 MNHNY, CDR2 SVGAGI (reference sequence). The trim removed 6 bases at V and 3 bases at J, leaving 7 bases unmatched. In DNA, the CDR3 is TGTGCCAGCAGCCACATAGCGGGGCGCTACGAGCAGTACTTC. Protein product: CASSHIAGRYEQYF.

The chain has TRBV24-1 and TRBJ2-1; a weak D match, TRBD1 (6 bases). Germline V gives CDR1 KGHDR, CDR2 SFDVKD. Trimming left V 3 bases short and J 0 bases short, with 11 bases between. The CDR3 has 16 amino acids. CDR3 amino acids: CATSDRQAFSYNEQFF. CDR3 nucleotides: TGTGCCACCAGTGATAGACAGGCTTTCTCCTACAATGAGCAGTTCTTC.

The rearrangement links TRBV20-1 to TRBJ1-1; 7 bases map to TRBD1. Germline V CDR1 and CDR2: DFQATT, SNEGSKA (reference sequence). V lost 3 bases and J lost 8; bases outside the gene matches: 6. This CDR3 has 12 amino acids. The CDR3 sequence is CSASSQGVEAFF. As DNA, the CDR3 is TGCAGTGCTAGTTCGCAGGGGGTCGAAGCTTTCTTT.

This clonotype was recorded many times. The rearrangement uses TRBV5-1 and TRBJ2-1, with TRBD2 identical over 7 bases. V shed 4 bases and J 7 bases; nucleotides not matched to a gene: 5. The CDR3 totals 13 residues. CDR1 is SGHRS and CDR2 is YFSETQ in the germline V gene. The CDR3, as DNA: TGCGCCAGCAGCATCCTCGGGGGGAATGAGCAGTTCTTC. Its translation: CASSILGGNEQFF.

CDR3 loop: CASSPGGSYGYTF. CDR3 nucleotides: TGTGCCAGCAGCCCCGGGGGGTCCTATGGCTACACCTTC. V gene TRBV7-2 combines with J gene TRBJ1-2, with D perhaps TRBD1 (5 bases). The V and J ends lost 5 bases and 4 bases respectively, with 11 bases between them. The CDR3 consists of 13 residues. From germline, CDR1 is SGHTA and CDR2 FQGNSA. The variable domain in full, with the rest retrieved from reference TRBV7-2 and TRBJ1-2, is GAGVSQSPSNKVTEKGKDVELRCDPISGHTALYWYRQSLGQGLEFLIYFQGNSAPDKSGLPSDRFSAERTGGSVSTLTIQRTQQEDSAVYLCASSPGGSYGYTFGSGTRLTVV.

This clonotype was detected only a few times. V and J are TRBV4-1 and TRBJ1-1; D call uncertain. From germline, CDR1 is MGHRA and CDR2 YSYEKL. The CDR3 spans 13 residues. V lost 3 bases and J lost 3, with 8 bases in between. The DNA of the CDR3 is TGCGCCAGCAGCCATATCCGGGACACTGAAGCTTTCTTT. As protein: CASSHIRDTEAFF.

The rearrangement joins TRBV6-5 to TRBJ1-2; weak D call: TRBD1 (5 bases). Germline V gene sequence: CDR1 MNHEY, CDR2 SVGAGI. With 2 bases removed from V and 6 bases from J, the gap between germline ends came to 22 bases. The CDR3 is 17 residues long. CDR3 DNA: TGTGCCAGCAGTTACGTCCCAGGGCAACCAACTCTCGATGGCTACACCTTC. Its translation is CASSYVPGQPTLDGYTF.

This clonotype was seen a few times. This chain connects TRBV29-1 to TRBJ1-2; 10 nucleotides agree with TRBD1. V trimming: 0 bases; J trimming: 2 bases; junction bases outside the gene matches: 6. CDR3 length: 16 amino acids. Germline V gene sequence: CDR1 SQVTM, CDR2 ANQGSEA. Here the CDR3 DNA reads TGCAGCGTTGAAGATCTTGGGACAGGGGTAAACTATGGCTACACCTTC. Amino acids: CSVEDLGTGVNYGYTF.

V gene TRBV27 combines with J gene TRBJ2-2; the D gene could be TRBD1 or TRBD2 (5 bases each). The germline V gene encodes CDR1 MNHEY and CDR2 SMNVEV (reference sequence). The ends were cut back, 6 bases at V and 1 base at J, with 12 bases in the middle. There are 15 residues in the CDR3. The chain's CDR3 is CASRPGTVNTGELFF. The CDR3 DNA is TGTGCCAGCAGACCCGGGACGGTGAACACCGGGGAGCTGTTTTTT.

This clonotype showed up just a few times. The chain has TRBV7-8 and TRBJ2-5; 10 bases line up with TRBD1. With V trimmed by 3 bases and J by 4 bases, 5 bases remained unmatched. Per the germline V gene, CDR1 is SGHVS and CDR2 is FQNEAQ. This CDR3 contains 15 residues. DNA for the CDR3: TGTGCCAGCAGCTTTCGGACAGGGGGAGGAGAGACCCAGTACTTC. Protein product: CASSFRTGGGETQYF.

V is TRBV5-4 and J is TRBJ2-7; TRBD2 matches at 8 bases. Germline CDR1 and CDR2: SGHNT and YYREEE (reference sequence). The CDR3 is 13 residues long. V dropped 2 bases and J dropped 3; count of bases not matched to a gene: 1. CDR3 in DNA: TGTGCCAGCAGCTTCGGGGGGGTCTACGAGCAGTACTTC. Its protein product is CASSFGGVYEQYF.

V is TRBV5-1 and J is TRBJ2-1; D unresolved. This CDR3 region has 16 residues. The V and J ends lost 5 bases and 0 bases respectively, with 15 bases between them. In germline, CDR1 is SGHRS, CDR2 YFSETQ. The CDR3 reads CASSPQPTGSYNEQFF. DNA for the CDR3: TGCGCCAGCAGTCCACAACCTACGGGCTCCTACAATGAGCAGTTCTTC.

The chain combines TRBV3-1 with TRBJ2-3; D gene unclear. CDR3 length: 12 residues. Germline V lookup: CDR1 LGHDT, CDR2 YNNKEL (reference sequence). V dropped 5 bases and J dropped 5 bases, with 8 bases sitting between them. CDR3 bases: TGTGCCAGCAGCTGGGCTGTAGATACGCAGTATTTT. It yields the protein CASSWAVDTQYF.

This clonotype was seen more than once but under ten times. V and J are TRBV7-9 and TRBJ1-2, with 8 bases that match TRBD1. V shed 4 bases and J 0 bases; nucleotides not matched to a gene: 16. Germline CDR1 is SEHNR and CDR2 is FQNEAQ (reference sequence). The CDR3 has 19 residues. CDR3 region: CASSSSGARGPNSNYGYTF. CDR3 coding DNA: TGTGCCAGCAGCTCGTCGGGGGCCAGGGGGCCGAACTCTAACTATGGCTACACCTTC.

This clonotype was observed a few times. This chain connects TRBV5-6 to TRBJ1-1; D is uncertain. The ends were cut back, 2 bases at V and 1 base at J, with 9 bases in the middle. The CDR3 contains 14 residues. Germline values: CDR1 SGHDT, CDR2 YYEEEE. CDR3 sequence reads: CASSFRTANTEAFF. CDR3 DNA sequence: TGTGCCAGCAGCTTCCGGACCGCGAACACTGAAGCTTTCTTT.

This rearrangement joins TRBV29-1 to TRBJ2-7, with 10 bases aligning to TRBD1. Trimming at V came to 3 bases and at J to 10 bases, leaving 12 bases not matched to a gene. The germline gives CDR1 SQVTM, CDR2 ANQGSEA. This CDR3 has 14 residues. CDR3 in amino acids: CSVDLTLGQGPQYF. The CDR3 DNA is TGCAGCGTTGACCTGACATTGGGACAGGGGCCCCAGTACTTC.

The chain joins TRBV27 to TRBJ1-2; possibly TRBD1 for D (6 bases). This CDR3 is built from 14 residues. The germline V and J ends were trimmed by 3 bases and 6 bases, with 14 bases remaining between them. The V gene's germline CDR1 is MNHEY and CDR2 SMNVEV (reference sequence). CDR3 coding DNA: TGTGCCAGCAGTTTCATACAGGGCGGTGATGGCTACACCTTC. Its protein product is CASSFIQGGDGYTF.

There are a few counts of this clonotype. The chain has TRBV7-3 and TRBJ2-1, with TRBD2 matching 8 bases. The CDR3 length is 18 residues. V lost 0 bases to trimming and J lost 9 bases; unmatched junction nucleotides: 16. The germline V gene encodes CDR1 SGHTA and CDR2 FQGTGA. CDR3 DNA: TGTGCCAGCAGCTTAACGCGTCTCGCGGGGGGCCGGGTTCCTGAGCAGTTCTTC. Translating it yields CASSLTRLAGGRVPEQFF.

This chain joins TRBV7-8 and TRBJ2-1; 10 bases are a match to TRBD1. Looked up from germline, CDR1 is SGHVS and CDR2 is FQNEAQ. V was pared by 4 bases and J by 6 bases, with 6 bases of the junction left unmatched. This CDR3 is 15 amino acids long. The CDR3 bases are TGTGCCAGCAGCTCGACAGGGGGCCTCTTCAATGAGCAGTTCTTC. Its translation: CASSSTGGLFNEQFF.

At least ten counts were recorded for this clonotype. The junction and the germline gene differ at one end; a read error may be behind it. The chain combines TRBV7-7 with TRBJ2-7; D gene uncertain. The CDR3 consists of 13 residues. CDR1 is SSHAT and CDR2 is FNYEAQ in the germline V gene (reference sequence). The CDR3 reads CASSFGPSYEQYF. As DNA, the CDR3 is TGTGCTAGCAGCTTTGGACCTTCCTACGAGCAGTACTTC.

The chain couples TRBV7-8 to TRBJ2-1; a possible D gene is TRBD1 (5 bases). The CDR3 has 17 amino acids. The V gene's germline CDR1 is SGHVS and CDR2 FQNEAQ. V lost 2 bases to trimming and J lost 0 bases, with 14 bases between them. This CDR3 is CASSLKTALSSYNEQFF. The CDR3, as DNA: TGTGCCAGCAGCTTAAAGACAGCCCTAAGCTCCTACAATGAGCAGTTCTTC.

The CDR3 here is CASAGEANQPQHF. The CDR3 nucleotides read TGTGCCAGCGCAGGGGAGGCCAATCAGCCCCAGCATTTT. The J gene is TRBJ1-5, the V gene TRBV2; D is perhaps TRBD1 (6 bases). Trimming stripped 8 bases from V and 3 bases from J, with 11 bases between. CDR3 size: 13 residues. Germline CDR1 and CDR2: SNHLY and FYNNEI.

DNA of the CDR3: TGTGCCACCAGTGACACAGGGGTCCCCTATGGCTACACCTTC. Its protein product is CATSDTGVPYGYTF. This rearrangement joins TRBV24-1 to TRBJ1-2, with 7 bases lining up with TRBD1. The CDR3 contains 14 residues. Germline CDR1 is KGHDR and CDR2 is SFDVKD. V lost 4 bases to trimming and J lost 4 bases; unmatched junction nucleotides: 5.

This clonotype has just a few counts. This chain joins TRBV12-3 or TRBV12-4 and TRBJ1-5, with unresolved D. Trimming stripped 4 bases from V and 4 bases from J, with 11 bases between. This CDR3 comprises 14 residues. For the CDR3, the DNA is TGTGCCAGCAGTTCGTCAGATTTTAATCAGCCCCAGCATTTT. Translation gives CASSSSDFNQPQHF.

This chain connects TRBV24-1 to TRBJ2-1; 10 bases map to TRBD2. This CDR3 comprises 16 residues. Germline loops: CDR1 KGHDR, CDR2 SFDVKD. V lost 3 bases, J lost 9 bases, and 10 bases stayed unmatched. As DNA, the CDR3 is TGTGCCACCAGTGATCCAACTGGGACTAGCGTTAGTGAGCAGTTCTTC. Its translation: CATSDPTGTSVSEQFF.

This clonotype was observed a handful of times. The J gene is TRBJ2-1, the V gene TRBV7-3; 9 bases match TRBD2. CDR1 and CDR2 from the germline V gene are SGHTA and FQGTGA. CDR3 length equals 15 residues. The ends lost 8 bases at V and 3 bases at J; junction bases unmatched: 8. This chain's CDR3 is CASGLGTSSYNEQFF. The CDR3 DNA follows: TGTGCCAGCGGACTAGGGACTAGCAGCTACAATGAGCAGTTCTTC.

V gene TRBV5-1 combines with J gene TRBJ1-6; TRBD1 matches 7 bases. J was trimmed by 5 bases and V by 7 bases; bases with no gene match: 6. CDR1 is SGHRS, CDR2 YFSETQ, per germline. The CDR3 has 14 residues. CDR3 sequence: CASRRTGDNSPLHF. The CDR3 DNA reads as TGCGCCAGCCGAAGGACAGGTGATAATTCACCCCTCCACTTT.